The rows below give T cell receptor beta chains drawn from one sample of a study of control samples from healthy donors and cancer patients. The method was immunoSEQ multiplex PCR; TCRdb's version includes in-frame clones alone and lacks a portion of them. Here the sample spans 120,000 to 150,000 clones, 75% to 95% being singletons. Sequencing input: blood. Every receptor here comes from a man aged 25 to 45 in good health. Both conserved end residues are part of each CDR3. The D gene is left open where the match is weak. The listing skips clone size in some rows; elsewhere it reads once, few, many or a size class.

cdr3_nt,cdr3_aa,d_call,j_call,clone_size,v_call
TGTGCCAGCAGCTTGGACGGGACGGATGGAGAGACCCAGTACTTC,CASSLDGTDGETQYF,-,TRBJ2-5,-,TRBV5-5
TGTGCCAGCAGTTTAACAAGAAGAACCGGGACACTTTTATACGAGCAGTACTTC,CASSLTRRTGTLLYEQYF,-,TRBJ2-7,-,TRBV11-2
TGTGCCAGCAGCGTAGGCAGTGAAGGCGGGGAGCTGTTTTTT,CASSVGSEGGELFF,-,TRBJ2-2,-,TRBV9
TGTGCCAGCAGCTTTACCAGGGTGGAGACCCAGTACTTC,CASSFTRVETQYF,-,TRBJ2-5,-,TRBV7-3
TGTGCCAGTACTTGGACAGGGACTGAAGCTTTCTTT,CASTWTGTEAFF,TRBD1,TRBJ1-1,-,TRBV19
TGTGCCAGCTCACCAAAGCGGGGGGACATCTACGAGCAGTACTTC,CASSPKRGDIYEQYF,TRBD2,TRBJ2-7,few,TRBV18
TGTGCCAGCACCTCCAGGGGCACAGATACGCAGTATTTT,CASTSRGTDTQYF,-,TRBJ2-3,-,TRBV12-3/TRBV12-4
TGCGCCTGGACAAAGATCACTAGCACAGATACGCAGTATTTT,CAWTKITSTDTQYF,-,TRBJ2-3,once,TRBV30
TGTGCCAGCAGCTTGACAAAGGCCAACACCGGGGAGCTGTTTTTT,CASSLTKANTGELFF,-,TRBJ2-2,-,TRBV11-2
TGTGCCAGCTCACCAGGAACAGGGGAAGGCAATCAGCCCCAGCATTTT,CASSPGTGEGNQPQHF,TRBD1,TRBJ1-5,-,TRBV18
TGCAGTGCTAGTGCTGGGACTACCTACGAGCAGTACTTC,CSASAGTTYEQYF,TRBD2,TRBJ2-7,-,TRBV20-1
TGCGCCAGCAGCTTTACCGGGACAGGGGATGAAAAACTGTTTTTT,CASSFTGTGDEKLFF,TRBD1,TRBJ1-4,-,TRBV5-1
TGTGCCAGCAGTTTAGCTAGCGGGGGTACGCAGTATTTT,CASSLASGGTQYF,TRBD2,TRBJ2-3,-,TRBV12-3/TRBV12-4
TGCAGTGCTAGTTCACCCTCCTACAATGAGCAGTTCTTC,CSASSPSYNEQFF,-,TRBJ2-1,-,TRBV20-1
TGTGCCAGCAGGGATGGGAACTACGAGCAGTACTTC,CASRDGNYEQYF,-,TRBJ2-7,-,TRBV28
TGTGCCAGCAGCATGCGACAGGGGGCCGGAGCTTTCTTT,CASSMRQGAGAFF,TRBD1,TRBJ1-1,once,TRBV7-9
TGTGCCAGCAGTTTTACTGGACAGGACACTGAAGCTTTCTTT,CASSFTGQDTEAFF,TRBD1,TRBJ1-1,-,TRBV27
TGTGCCTACACTCTAGGGGGATCTAGCACAGATACGCAGTATTTT,CAYTLGGSSTDTQYF,-,TRBJ2-3,-,TRBV2
TGTGCCAGCAGCTTCCCTAGCGGGGGATACTACGAGCAGTACTTC,CASSFPSGGYYEQYF,TRBD2,TRBJ2-7,-,TRBV6-5
TGTGCCAGCAGTGAGGCTCAGGGGGTAGAGACCCAGTACTTC,CASSEAQGVETQYF,TRBD1,TRBJ2-5,once,TRBV2
TGTGCCAGCAGTTTATCTCAGGGATGGGATGAGCAGTTCTTC,CASSLSQGWDEQFF,-,TRBJ2-1,-,TRBV27
TGTGCCAGCAGTCCCACCTGGGAGGTGTATGAAAAACTGTTTTTT,CASSPTWEVYEKLFF,-,TRBJ1-4,-,TRBV6-5
TGTGCCAGCAGCTTAAGTCTAGCGGGGGGGCGAGATACGCAGTATTTT,CASSLSLAGGRDTQYF,TRBD2,TRBJ2-3,-,TRBV7-3
TGTGCCAGCAGTTTTACGCGGTCCCTGGCTCAGCCCCAGCATTTT,CASSFTRSLAQPQHF,-,TRBJ1-5,-,TRBV28
TGTGCTAGTGGTCCCCCGATGCGGGGGGGCGGGTCCCCAGATACGCAGTATTTT,CASGPPMRGGGSPDTQYF,TRBD2,TRBJ2-3,few,TRBV12-5
TGCGCCAGCTCAGGGACAGGGCAAGCAGATACGCAGTATTTT,CASSGTGQADTQYF,TRBD1,TRBJ2-3,-,TRBV5-1
TGTGCCAGCAGCCATAACAGGGGGCAGGAGCAGTTCTTC,CASSHNRGQEQFF,TRBD1,TRBJ2-1,-,TRBV12-3/TRBV12-4
TGTGCCAGCAGCTTAGCCGCCCAGACGTTCTCCTCCTACAATGAGCAGTTCTTC,CASSLAAQTFSSYNEQFF,-,TRBJ2-1,-,TRBV7-2
TGTGCCAGCAGCTTTTCCCGGGGAAACGAGCAGTACTTC,CASSFSRGNEQYF,-,TRBJ2-7,-,TRBV7-9
TGTGCCAGCAGTTCCATCGGGGGTCACACTGAAGCTTTCTTT,CASSSIGGHTEAFF,-,TRBJ1-1,-,TRBV6-5
TGTGCCACCAGTGATTCGGGGAAAGAGACCCAGTACTTC,CATSDSGKETQYF,-,TRBJ2-5,-,TRBV24-1
TGTGCCAGCAGTTTAACCGGGGGGCCGGGTGAGCAGTTCTTC,CASSLTGGPGEQFF,-,TRBJ2-1,-,TRBV27
TGTGCCAGCAGCTCCCGGGGACAGCCTCGGGTCAATGAGCAGTTCTTC,CASSSRGQPRVNEQFF,TRBD1,TRBJ2-1,-,TRBV7-3
TGTGCCAGCACCCCGACAGGGAACACAGATACGCAGTATTTT,CASTPTGNTDTQYF,TRBD1,TRBJ2-3,-,TRBV7-9
TGTGCCAGCAGTTTAGAGGGGGCTCGAAAACTGTTTTTT,CASSLEGARKLFF,TRBD1,TRBJ1-4,-,TRBV12-3/TRBV12-4
TGTGCCAGCAGCGTAGACAGGGGGCAAGGTGAGCAGTTCTTC,CASSVDRGQGEQFF,TRBD1,TRBJ2-1,-,TRBV9
TGTGCCAGCAACGAGGACAGGGGAGTCCTTATTTACGAGCAGTACTTC,CASNEDRGVLIYEQYF,TRBD1,TRBJ2-7,-,TRBV28
TGTGCCAGCAGTTTACCAGGGGGGTCCTACGAGCAGTACTTC,CASSLPGGSYEQYF,-,TRBJ2-7,-,TRBV28
TGTGCCATCAGTGACGGGGTCAGGGGTTTTGAAAAACTGTTTTTT,CAISDGVRGFEKLFF,-,TRBJ1-4,-,TRBV10-3
TGTGCCAGCAGTAGGGGCCTCTCTGGAAACACCATATATTTT,CASSRGLSGNTIYF,-,TRBJ1-3,-,TRBV6-5
TGTGCCAGCAGTCCCAAGCGACAAATCTATTCACCCCTCCACTTT,CASSPKRQIYSPLHF,-,TRBJ1-6,-,TRBV14
TGTGCCAGCAGGGAGTCGGGGGCCTCGCAGCCCCAGCATTTT,CASRESGASQPQHF,-,TRBJ1-5,-,TRBV28
TGTGCCAGCAGTGGCGAAATTTGGGGTCAGCCCCAGCATTTT,CASSGEIWGQPQHF,-,TRBJ1-5,-,TRBV6-4
TGTGCCAGCAGGCGAGCGGGGGCTGGGGCCAACGTCCTGACTTTC,CASRRAGAGANVLTF,TRBD2,TRBJ2-6,-,TRBV28
TGTGCCAGCAGTTACAGGGCGGGCGATGAGCAGTTCTTC,CASSYRAGDEQFF,-,TRBJ2-1,-,TRBV2
TGTGCCAGCAGTGAGCCGACACCAGGAGATACGCAGTATTTT,CASSEPTPGDTQYF,-,TRBJ2-3,once,TRBV2
TGTGCCAGTAGTATTAACTCCGTAATCGATCAGCCCCAGCATTTT,CASSINSVIDQPQHF,-,TRBJ1-5,-,TRBV19
TGTGCCAGCAGTTACGCCCGACAGGGGTGGAACACTGAAGCTTTCTTT,CASSYARQGWNTEAFF,TRBD1,TRBJ1-1,-,TRBV6-6
TGTGCCAGCAGCTTGGTTGGACAGGGGGTTTTTGGCTACACCTTC,CASSLVGQGVFGYTF,TRBD1,TRBJ1-2,-,TRBV5-4
TGTGCCAGCAGCCCTACTCGTACAGATGGCTACACCTTC,CASSPTRTDGYTF,-,TRBJ1-2,-,TRBV3-1/TRBV3-2
TGTGCCAGCAGCACAGGGGATAGAAGTGGCACTGAAGCTTTCTTT,CASSTGDRSGTEAFF,TRBD1,TRBJ1-1,-,TRBV7-9
TGTGCCAGCAGTTTAATGGGCGCTGAAGCTTTCTTT,CASSLMGAEAFF,-,TRBJ1-1,-,TRBV28
TGTGCCAGCAGCTTCTGGACAGGGTCATCGGATGAGCAGTTCTTC,CASSFWTGSSDEQFF,TRBD1,TRBJ2-1,-,TRBV9
TGTGCCAGCAGCGGACTCAGGGACGCGAGTCAGCCCCAGCATTTT,CASSGLRDASQPQHF,-,TRBJ1-5,-,TRBV27